A selection of T cell receptor beta chains follows, all from one sample in a study of blood T cell repertoires in COVID-19. Sequenced by immunoSEQ multiplex PCR; TCRdb stores in-frame clones only, minus some. The sample contains about 160,000 clones, around 80% of which appear only once. Sequencing input: peripheral blood. Receptor source: a man between 60 and 75 years old with acute or convalescent COVID-19. The CDR3 runs from the conserved cysteine through the conserved F or W. D genes are given only for firm matches. For some rows the clone size is stated as once, few or many, or as a class when expanded; others skip it.

TRBD1	TRBV5-1	TRBJ1-4	.	CASSPIPPGQGVLDEKLFF	TGCGCCAGCAGCCCAATACCCCCGGGACAGGGGGTGTTGGATGAAAAACTGTTTTTT
TRBD2	TRBV5-6	TRBJ2-7	.	CASSPGLAGSYEQYF	TGTGCCAGCAGCCCGGGACTAGCGGGGTCCTACGAGCAGTACTTC
.	TRBV5-1	TRBJ1-6	.	CASSLDRSSYNSPLHF	TGCGCCAGCAGCTTGGACAGGAGCTCCTATAATTCACCCCTCCACTTT
.	TRBV18	TRBJ2-1	.	CASSPPDGISYNEQFF	TGTGCCAGCTCACCGCCGGACGGGATCTCCTACAATGAGCAGTTCTTC
.	TRBV7-9	TRBJ1-6	once	CASSLGAHSSTPLHF	TGTGCCAGCAGCTTAGGTGCCCATTCGAGTACACCCCTCCACTTT
TRBD1	TRBV30	TRBJ1-1	.	CAWSVRPGTVNLLNTEAFF	TGTGCCTGGAGTGTGCGTCCCGGGACAGTCAATCTCCTGAACACTGAAGCTTTCTTT
.	TRBV19	TRBJ2-1	.	CASRQDRSSYNEQFF	TGTGCCAGTAGGCAAGACAGAAGCTCCTACAATGAGCAGTTCTTC
.	TRBV6-5	TRBJ2-7	once	CASSYQGLEQYF	TGTGCCAGCAGTTACCAGGGGCTGGAGCAGTACTTC
.	TRBV9	TRBJ1-2	.	CASSVDSNYGYTF	TGTGCCAGCAGCGTCGACAGTAACTATGGCTACACCTTC
TRBD1	TRBV5-1	TRBJ2-1	.	CASSSQGSNEQFF	TGCGCCAGCAGCTCACAGGGGAGCAATGAGCAGTTCTTC
TRBD2	TRBV6-6	TRBJ2-1	.	CASGLADAYNEQFF	TGTGCCAGCGGGCTAGCGGACGCCTACAATGAGCAGTTCTTC
TRBD1	TRBV14	TRBJ1-5	.	CASSQTGSNQPQHF	TGTGCCAGCAGCCAGACAGGGAGCAATCAGCCCCAGCATTTT
TRBD1	TRBV4-1	TRBJ2-7	.	CASSQGQGYYEQYF	TGCGCCAGCAGCCAAGGACAGGGATACTACGAGCAGTACTTC
.	TRBV10-3	TRBJ1-4	.	CAISSNLAGTSNEKLFF	TGTGCCATCAGTTCAAACCTTGCGGGGACCTCTAATGAAAAACTGTTTTTT
.	TRBV5-6	TRBJ1-6	.	CASSFRAFGSPLHF	TGTGCCAGCAGCTTCAGGGCATTTGGTTCACCCCTCCACTTT
TRBD1	TRBV24-1	TRBJ2-7	.	CATSERTGGKGEQYF	TGTGCCACCAGTGAACGGACAGGGGGAAAGGGCGAGCAGTACTTC
.	TRBV9	TRBJ2-2	.	CASSVSGDAGELFF	TGTGCCAGCAGCGTATCAGGGGATGCCGGGGAGCTGTTTTTT
TRBD1	TRBV27	TRBJ1-5	.	CASRRTGGVQPQHF	TGTGCCAGTCGCCGCACAGGGGGCGTTCAGCCCCAGCATTTT
TRBD1	TRBV5-6	TRBJ1-1	.	CASTDRGRGNTEAFF	TGTGCCAGCACGGACAGGGGGCGAGGGAACACTGAAGCTTTCTTT
.	TRBV19	TRBJ1-1	few	CASRRLTEAFF	TGTGCCAGTAGGCGACTCACTGAAGCTTTCTTT
.	TRBV6-2/TRBV6-3	TRBJ2-2	few	CASSYPTANTGELFF	TGTGCCAGCAGTTACCCAACAGCGAACACCGGGGAGCTGTTTTTT
TRBD1	TRBV19	TRBJ2-1	.	CASRRTDGTGGILGQFF	TGTGCCAGTAGGCGGACGGACGGGACAGGGGGAATATTGGGGCAGTTCTTC
.	TRBV5-6	TRBJ2-7	.	CASSLVGHPYEQYF	TGTGCCAGCAGCTTGGTCGGACACCCCTACGAGCAGTACTTC
TRBD2	TRBV19	TRBJ2-2	.	CASSPGLLIGELFF	TGTGCCAGTTCACCGGGACTATTGATCGGGGAGCTGTTTTTT
.	TRBV2	TRBJ2-5	once	CASSGGIKETQYF	TGTGCCAGCAGTGGGGGCATAAAAGAGACCCAGTACTTC
.	TRBV5-1	TRBJ1-1	.	CASSPWGENTEAFF	TGCGCCAGCAGCCCCTGGGGAGAGAACACTGAAGCTTTCTTT
.	TRBV3-1/TRBV3-2	TRBJ2-7	few	CASSQAYEQYF	TGTGCCAGCAGCCAAGCGTACGAGCAGTACTTC
.	TRBV30	TRBJ2-6	.	CAWTVRRGLGANVLTF	TGTGCCTGGACTGTACGGAGGGGGCTCGGGGCCAACGTCCTGACTTTC
TRBD1	TRBV19	TRBJ1-2	once	CASSIGKRQGQNGYTF	TGTGCCAGTAGTATCGGTAAGAGACAGGGACAGAATGGCTACACCTTC
.	TRBV4-2	TRBJ1-2	.	CASSQGSETNYGYTF	TGTGCCAGCAGCCAAGGGTCCGAGACTAACTATGGCTACACCTTC
TRBD1	TRBV2	TRBJ1-4	.	CASGSLTGGPEKLFF	TGTGCCAGCGGATCCCTGACAGGGGGCCCAGAAAAACTGTTTTTT
TRBD2	TRBV18	TRBJ2-3	.	CASSPPWTSGPTTDTQYF	TGTGCCAGCTCACCACCCTGGACTAGCGGGCCCACCACAGATACGCAGTATTTT
.	TRBV27	TRBJ1-2	.	CASSLSRGYTGYTF	TGTGCCAGCAGTTTATCCCGAGGGTATACTGGCTACACCTTC
.	TRBV19	TRBJ1-5	.	CASSMVGDSNQPQHF	TGTGCCAGTAGTATGGTAGGGGATAGCAATCAGCCCCAGCATTTT
.	TRBV11-1	TRBJ1-2	.	CASSFYGSHAYGYTF	TGTGCCAGCAGCTTTTACGGGAGCCACGCTTATGGCTACACCTTC
.	TRBV9	TRBJ1-1	few	CASSPEGGSYTEAFF	TGTGCCAGCAGCCCAGAGGGAGGGAGTTACACTGAAGCTTTCTTT
.	TRBV11-3	TRBJ2-1	.	CASSFGPNPNNEQFF	TGTGCCAGCAGCTTTGGGCCGAACCCCAACAATGAGCAGTTCTTC
.	TRBV6-6	TRBJ2-7	.	CASTYGVEQYF	TGTGCCAGCACCTACGGGGTCGAGCAGTACTTC
.	TRBV5-1	TRBJ2-3	few	CASSLADALTKFSTDTQYF	TGCGCCAGCAGCTTGGCCGATGCACTCACTAAATTTAGCACAGATACGCAGTATTTT
TRBD1	TRBV6-2/TRBV6-3	TRBJ2-7	.	CASSRDRGLYEQYF	TGTGCCAGCAGTAGGGACAGGGGCCTCTACGAGCAGTACTTC
TRBD2	TRBV4-3	TRBJ2-3	.	CASSPAGGGTDTQYF	TGCGCCAGCAGCCCCGCGGGGGGCGGGACAGATACGCAGTATTTT
.	TRBV27	TRBJ2-5	.	CASSLSLRQGTLETQYF	TGTGCCAGCAGTTTATCTCTCAGGCAGGGTACCTTGGAGACCCAGTACTTC
TRBD2	TRBV4-1	TRBJ2-7	.	CASSHKTSGASYEQYF	TGCGCCAGCAGCCACAAGACTAGCGGGGCCTCCTACGAGCAGTACTTC
.	TRBV5-1	TRBJ2-7	.	CASSLLDSTYEQYF	TGCGCCAGCAGCCTCCTAGACAGCACCTACGAGCAGTACTTC
.	TRBV30	TRBJ1-3	.	CAWTLRGSYGNTIYF	TGTGCCTGGACCCTAAGGGGGTCTTATGGAAACACCATATATTTT
.	TRBV9	TRBJ2-1	.	CASSVATGLGYNEQFF	TGTGCCAGCAGCGTAGCTACAGGGTTAGGCTACAATGAGCAGTTCTTC
.	TRBV6-6	TRBJ2-1	.	CASSYSTGRGVEQFF	TGTGCCAGCAGTTACTCGACCGGACGGGGAGTGGAGCAGTTCTTC
.	TRBV5-1	TRBJ1-1	.	CASSLSGGTEAFF	TGCGCCAGCAGCTTGTCGGGGGGCACTGAAGCTTTCTTT
TRBD1	TRBV19	TRBJ2-7	.	CASGALGQSPYEQYF	TGTGCCAGCGGGGCCCTGGGACAGTCTCCCTACGAGCAGTACTTC
TRBD1	TRBV5-5	TRBJ1-1	.	CASSLGGTGGRTEAFF	TGTGCCAGCAGCCTAGGGGGGACAGGGGGTCGTACTGAAGCTTTCTTT
.	TRBV7-8	TRBJ1-3	few	CASSLGTGGLRGSGNTIYF	TGTGCCAGCAGCTTAGGAACAGGCGGACTCAGGGGCTCTGGAAACACCATATATTTT
TRBD1	TRBV19	TRBJ2-2	.	CASLRGTGGLYTNTGELFF	TGTGCCAGTCTCCGGGGGACAGGGGGCCTATACACAAACACCGGGGAGCTGTTTTTT
TRBD1	TRBV29-1	TRBJ1-1	.	CSVGQGSTEAFF	TGCAGCGTAGGACAGGGCAGCACTGAAGCTTTCTTT